Detailed here is one T cell receptor (beta chain). This clone was picked up a small number of times. This receptor's antigen is unknown. Within one base of it there is no much larger clone, and no base qualities were kept. Library preparation employed the immunoSEQ multiplex PCR assay. The multiplex PCR relied on a mix of 60 forward primers for TCR Vbeta segments and 13 reverse primers for TCR Jbeta segments. Amplification of the CDR3 region of rearranged TCR beta genes was performed with a multiplex PCR assay on genomic DNA. The Illumina HiSeq System was used to sequence the amplified TCR beta libraries as 87-base-pair reads. In the original analysis: A later analysis counted 65 million to 90 million unique TCR beta chains across the 550 to 750 repertoires, and roughly 9.9 million of these chains were shared by at least two donors. Raw reads were error-corrected and collapsed into unique sequences by a nearest-neighbor algorithm in which closely related sequences were merged to remove PCR and sequencing errors. Alignment of CDR3 sequences to IMGT reference sequences was used to assign V, D and J gene segments. Each retained sequence needed at least a six-nucleotide match to both a V gene segment and a J gene segment. A rearrangement counted as productive if the CDR3 had no stop codons and remained in frame with V and J, and every other rearrangement counted as non-productive. Following IMGT convention, CDR3 was defined as the stretch from the second conserved V-encoded cysteine up to the conserved J-encoded phenylalanine. Sequences without an unambiguous match to a single V gene segment were excluded from the earlier analysis of about 640 of the donors. An earlier analysis of several hundred of the donors called V segments functional above 56.7% productive rearrangements and segregating when the between-donor standard deviation exceeded 5%. A statistical classification framework was developed to diagnose cytomegalovirus status using the catalog of TCR beta chain sequences. A later analysis assigned V and J genes by comparing TCR nucleotide sequences with IMGT/GENE-DB human TR gene sequences. A later analysis assigned CDR3 sequences and most-parsimonious VDJ recombination scenarios with the TCRdist pipeline. In a later analysis, each TCR beta chain was defined by its CDR3 amino acid sequence together with its V-gene family, and reads lacking a unique V-gene family were excluded. To address suspected cross-contamination and a sequencing artifact, a later analysis removed around 600 highly shared, low-generation-probability nucleotide sequences. A later analysis calculated a clonal expansion index for each public chain from normalized within-repertoire ranks of inferred template counts. A later analysis computed generation probabilities with a VDJ recombination model fitted to out-of-frame rearrangements, and checked the results against IGoR. A later analysis scored TCR-TCR, TCR-HLA and TCR-CMV co-occurrence with hypergeometric tests, applying a repertoire-size bias correction to TCR pairs. In a later analysis, false discovery rates were estimated by permuting HLA or CMV assignments 20 times. In a later analysis, co-occurring TCRs were grouped using DBSCAN, with TCRdist sequence similarity added in when clustering inside HLA-allele-positive subsets. Repertoires with fewer than 30,000 or more than 120,000 public chains were left out of co-occurrence clustering, as were about 5 repertoires with anomalous nucleotide sharing. As stored in TCRdb, this immuneACCESS dataset retains in-frame rearrangements with V and J assigned. A fraction of the clones does not appear; measured against another copy, unresolved V genes explain less than half of the discrepancy, and the remainder lacks a known reason. V, J and clone size are taken as reported in that table, and D and trimming were inferred from the DNA itself. This sample is represented by 240,000 or so clones; roughly 82% of them were singletons. The ten most abundant clones make up more than 5% of the sample.

The V and J ends are trimmed by 2 bases and 1 base, leaving 5 bases between them. Reading from cysteine to phenylalanine, the CDR3 counts 14 amino acids. Only the CDR3 portion is preserved as DNA: 42 bases, with reading frame beginning at the first base. CDR1 and CDR2 were assigned from the germline V gene as KGHSY and FQNENV. This entry is derived from a study of cytomegalovirus exposure and HLA in healthy donors (dated by TCRdb to 2016 to 2017). For the wider study: An earlier analysis of 587 of the donors reported approximately 280 Gb of sequence data and 95 million to 130 million unique TCR beta sequences obtained from around 190 million T cells. About 280 gigabases of sequencing data and 80 million or so unique TCR sequences were included in an early release covering roughly 600 HLA-typed donors. Of the roughly 400 genotyped donors, 65% to 90% fell in the genetic ancestry cluster associated with self-reported Caucasian donors. The study aimed to test whether signatures of past pathogen exposure could be identified by cataloging public T cell receptors. The study profiled the T cell repertoires of fewer than 850 subjects by immunosequencing and related them to cytomegalovirus serostatus. Along with the 666-subject first cohort, a separate validation cohort of over a hundred different subjects was used. To predict cytomegalovirus infection status, the study combined high-throughput TCR immunosequencing, statistical association of individual TCRs with disease status, and machine learning. To study patterns of TCR occurrence, a later analysis re-analyzed previously published TCR beta repertoires from 600 to 750 donors and added high-resolution HLA genotyping. In the later analysis, no new phenotypic data were used to find candidate immune exposures; instead, reliance was placed on TCR beta sequences and their occurrence across donors. To decide whether each TCR beta V gene segment behaved as functional or pseudogenic, an earlier analysis of fewer than 750 of the donors relied on high-throughput TCR beta sequencing. Alongside the repertoire data, information on donor age, sex, ethnicity and CMV serostatus was compiled. A later genetic analysis used genome-wide SNP genotypes for about 60% of the roughly 700 donors, treating that subset as a discovery cohort. Every discovery cohort repertoire had been produced on one sequencing platform. HLA typing included class I and class II loci at four-digit resolution. Typing coverage differed by locus: A, B, C, DRB1 and DQB1 were typed in about 620-640 donors, DQA1 in 522, DPA1 in 600 to 610, and DPB1 in 450 to 480. Four or five DR-DQ haplotypes were handled as single units for association and clustering, since linkage in the cohort was strong. Across about 370 genotyped donors of the cohort, an average of about 240,000 unique TCR beta nucleotide sequences per donor were sequenced, and approximately 19% of those sequences were non-productive. Broad study findings and their caveats: A later analysis reported that several top co-occurrence clusters appeared linked to parvovirus B19, influenza, CMV and Epstein-Barr virus. The authors suggested that the approach could potentially be extended to other disease states and immunological phenotypes. In a later analysis, the rate of TCR association differed among HLA loci, with DRB1 alleles having the most associated TCRs and HLA-C alleles having the fewest. While some public TCRs were present in many individuals, most TCR sequences turned up only very rarely across donors. The only immune exposure information available for the cohort was CMV serostatus. Broadly in line with IMGT annotations, most TCR beta V segments showed up in productive rearrangements about 87% or about 30% of the time in an earlier analysis of several hundred of the donors. The 87-base-pair reads could not distinguish some IMGT-functional V segments, including TRBV6-2 and TRBV6-3, so those segments were excluded. When HLA alleles, especially DR and DQ, strongly co-occurred, attributing TCR associations to individual alleles was difficult. This cohort had only TCR beta chains sequenced, and the lack of alpha or paired-chain data limited which features could be detected. Linkage disequilibrium might explain the correlated functional status among segregating V segments, but an unknown experimental factor could not be ruled out. The study gave a list of 150 to 200 TCR beta chains associated with cytomegalovirus. According to a later genetic analysis, donors in an Asian-associated ancestry cluster had fewer N-insertions in productive TCRs than the roughly 670-donor mean. Specific HLA alleles were associated with over 15,000 TCR beta sequences at a false discovery rate of 0.05 in a later analysis. According to a later analysis, most CMV-associated TCR beta chains appeared to be HLA-restricted, and the HLA associations seemed to be driven largely by CMV exposure. Presence/absence analyses assumed roughly uniform sequencing depth across donors, an assumption that may not hold. In both the original and validation cohorts, the classifier was reported to diagnose cytomegalovirus status with high specificity and sensitivity. Because some donors lacked HLA typing at each locus, the association tests relied only on the typed subset. A few of the identified cytomegalovirus-associated TCR beta chains were confirmed in vitro to be specific for cytomegalovirus antigens. The sequencing pipeline was judged likely to have produced a cluster of highly shared sequence variants as a technical artifact. An association between a missense DCLRE1C variant and V-gene and J-gene trimming of TCR beta chains was found in a later genetic analysis and replicated in an independent cohort. Because counts were too low, about 15 rarely observed V segments, including chromosome 9 orphons, were left out of the earlier analysis of about 500 of the donors. A further reported finding was that TCR beta sequences accurately predicted the HLA-A and HLA-B alleles for most subjects in the first cohort. In a later analysis, HLA-associated TCR beta chains were found to be more clonally expanded and to have lower generation probabilities than equally common non-associated chains.

The cohort consisted of some 730 healthy bone marrow donors. At the time of sampling, all cohort members were nominally healthy, though unrecorded immune exposures were likely present. The donor tested CMV seropositive, placing the donor among the 290 or so seropositive members of the cohort. A peripheral blood sample was collected from each donor, and TCR beta sequencing was performed on peripheral blood mononuclear cells. The Qiagen DNeasy Blood Extraction Kit was used to extract genomic DNA from the blood cell samples. The receptor chain draws on TRBV16 and TRBJ2-2, with the D gene too uncertain to name. The specimen sequenced was PBMCs. The sequence derives from a woman aged 35 to 49 in good health and CMV-seropositive. The encoded CDR3 is CASSQLKNTGELFF. The DNA reads as follows: TGTGCCAGCAGCCAACTAAAGAACACCGGGGAGCTGTTTTTT.